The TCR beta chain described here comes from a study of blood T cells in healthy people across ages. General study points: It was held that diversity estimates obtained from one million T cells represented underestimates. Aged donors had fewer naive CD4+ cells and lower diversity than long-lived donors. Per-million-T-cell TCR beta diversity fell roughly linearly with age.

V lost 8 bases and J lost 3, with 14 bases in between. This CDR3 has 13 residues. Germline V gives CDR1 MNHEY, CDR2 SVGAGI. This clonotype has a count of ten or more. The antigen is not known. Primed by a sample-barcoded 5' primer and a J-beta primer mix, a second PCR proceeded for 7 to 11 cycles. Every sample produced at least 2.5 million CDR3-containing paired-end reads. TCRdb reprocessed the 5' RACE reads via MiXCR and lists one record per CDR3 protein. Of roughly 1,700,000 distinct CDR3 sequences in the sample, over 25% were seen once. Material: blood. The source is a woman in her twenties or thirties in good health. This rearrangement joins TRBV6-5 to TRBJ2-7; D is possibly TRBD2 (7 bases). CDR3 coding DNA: TGTGCCAGCTCGGGGGGCTGGGACTACGAGCAGTACTTC. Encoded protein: CASSGGWDYEQYF.